This T cell receptor (beta chain) was documented in a study of early T cells in non-severe SARS-CoV-2 infection. Study at large: Chains stayed unpaired after sequencing of bulk RNA from unsorted whole blood.

TCRdb re-derived calls from the 5' RACE reads in MiXCR, one entry per CDR3 protein. This sample yields about 37,000 distinct CDR3 sequences, of which approximately 8% are seen a single time; 9.5% to 15% belongs to the top ten. The CDR3 consists of 15 residues. Germline-derived CDR1 and CDR2 are SGHTA and FQGTGA. Trimming at V came to 5 bases and at J to 8 bases, leaving 11 bases not matched to a gene. Specimen: whole blood, collected at baseline. The TCR originated in an adult who was a healthcare worker with PCR-confirmed SARS-CoV-2 infection or an uninfected control (not recorded which). V is TRBV7-3 and J is TRBJ2-1; the match to TRBD2 covers 8 bases. CDR3 protein: CASSQSGGPWYEQFF. The CDR3 nucleotides are TGTGCCAGCAGCCAGAGCGGGGGCCCATGGTATGAGCAGTTCTTC.